These T cell receptor beta chains were read from a single sample in a study of T-cell memory formation after mild COVID-19. TCRdb processed the 5' RACE reads anew with MiXCR; each CDR3 protein has one entry. The profile shows 150,000 or so distinct CDR3 sequences, approximately 10% of them singletons. The material sequenced was PBMCs or a T cell subset sorted from them (not recorded which). The receptors shown here come from a man between 18 and 29 years old who had mild COVID-19 (a few samples of this study predate the infection). Cell type and time point are not known. CDR3s include the opening cysteine and the closing phenylalanine or tryptophan. Fields, in order: J gene, D gene, V gene, clone size, CDR3 protein. The D gene is left open where the match is weak. Where a row states a size, it is once, few, many or the class of an expanded clone; other rows omit it.

J gene: TRBJ2-5
D gene: TRBD2
V gene: TRBV5-1
clone size: few
CDR3 protein: CATKEASGSGETQYF

J gene: TRBJ1-5
D gene: NA
V gene: TRBV7-2
clone size: NA
CDR3 protein: CASSLVSWGDGNQPQHF

J gene: TRBJ1-4
D gene: NA
V gene: TRBV11-2
clone size: few
CDR3 protein: CASSLLSTEKLFF

J gene: TRBJ2-1
D gene: NA
V gene: TRBV7-6
clone size: many
CDR3 protein: CASSPRGYNEQFF

J gene: TRBJ1-3
D gene: NA
V gene: TRBV12-3/TRBV12-4
clone size: NA
CDR3 protein: CASSPTGRSGNTIYF

J gene: TRBJ1-2
D gene: TRBD1
V gene: TRBV6-6
clone size: NA
CDR3 protein: CASRGQFYGYTF

J gene: TRBJ1-1
D gene: NA
V gene: TRBV24-1
clone size: NA
CDR3 protein: CATMDSSNTEAFF

J gene: TRBJ2-6
D gene: NA
V gene: TRBV7-2
clone size: many
CDR3 protein: CASSLQYSSGANVLTF

J gene: TRBJ2-5
D gene: NA
V gene: TRBV4-1
clone size: many
CDR3 protein: CASSQVAPGGETQYF

J gene: TRBJ2-3
D gene: NA
V gene: TRBV29-1
clone size: many
CDR3 protein: CSVGGSADTQYF

J gene: TRBJ2-3
D gene: NA
V gene: TRBV7-2
clone size: NA
CDR3 protein: CASSLVRMGVQYF

J gene: TRBJ2-3
D gene: TRBD1
V gene: TRBV7-2
clone size: few
CDR3 protein: CASGGQVSTDTQYF

J gene: TRBJ2-7
D gene: NA
V gene: TRBV5-4
clone size: few
CDR3 protein: CASSLGGTSEQYF

J gene: TRBJ2-2
D gene: NA
V gene: TRBV7-2
clone size: many
CDR3 protein: CASSLQGAPTGELFF

J gene: TRBJ2-1
D gene: TRBD2
V gene: TRBV5-1
clone size: NA
CDR3 protein: CASSSSGGPLAGGIYNEQFF

J gene: TRBJ2-1
D gene: NA
V gene: TRBV4-3
clone size: few
CDR3 protein: CASSQESNGGYNEQFF

J gene: TRBJ1-3
D gene: TRBD1
V gene: TRBV28
clone size: few
CDR3 protein: CASSFRAYRGIKRNTIYF

J gene: TRBJ1-2
D gene: NA
V gene: TRBV20-1
clone size: many
CDR3 protein: CSARDRTIPLANYGYTF

J gene: TRBJ2-1
D gene: NA
V gene: TRBV7-2
clone size: many
CDR3 protein: CASSARAQGLSNEQFF

J gene: TRBJ2-5
D gene: NA
V gene: TRBV6-6
clone size: NA
CDR3 protein: CASSPSTGYGETQYF

J gene: TRBJ1-2
D gene: TRBD1
V gene: TRBV7-2
clone size: few
CDR3 protein: CASGYPGGNGYTF

J gene: TRBJ2-1
D gene: NA
V gene: TRBV6-1
clone size: few
CDR3 protein: CASSAGLGAGEQFF

J gene: TRBJ1-5
D gene: TRBD1
V gene: TRBV5-8
clone size: NA
CDR3 protein: CASSLQSGGLQPQHF

J gene: TRBJ2-4
D gene: NA
V gene: TRBV6-5
clone size: few
CDR3 protein: CASSYSGRGQGKNIQYF

J gene: TRBJ2-4
D gene: TRBD1
V gene: TRBV7-6
clone size: few
CDR3 protein: CASSSRPGTGDPIKNIQYF

J gene: TRBJ2-5
D gene: TRBD2
V gene: TRBV6-2/TRBV6-3
clone size: few
CDR3 protein: CASSYTASGGLGSKETQYF

J gene: TRBJ1-2
D gene: TRBD1
V gene: TRBV6-2/TRBV6-3
clone size: NA
CDR3 protein: CASTGLPGQGGYGYTF

J gene: TRBJ1-1
D gene: NA
V gene: TRBV7-8
clone size: few
CDR3 protein: CASSKQGFGVNEAFF

J gene: TRBJ1-6
D gene: NA
V gene: TRBV9
clone size: many
CDR3 protein: CASSVAGQRGSPLHF

J gene: TRBJ2-2
D gene: NA
V gene: TRBV6-2/TRBV6-3
clone size: NA
CDR3 protein: CASLRAGAANTGELIF

J gene: TRBJ2-3
D gene: TRBD2
V gene: TRBV5-1
clone size: NA
CDR3 protein: CASLSTPLAGAADTQYF

J gene: TRBJ1-6
D gene: NA
V gene: TRBV7-9
clone size: NA
CDR3 protein: CASSAPLQFYNSPLHF

J gene: TRBJ1-1
D gene: TRBD1
V gene: TRBV5-1
clone size: NA
CDR3 protein: CASSLGTGNEAFF

J gene: TRBJ1-2
D gene: NA
V gene: TRBV12-3/TRBV12-4
clone size: few
CDR3 protein: CANSPQETYGYTF

J gene: TRBJ2-2
D gene: NA
V gene: TRBV4-3
clone size: few
CDR3 protein: CASSQDYSNTGELFF

J gene: TRBJ1-2
D gene: TRBD1
V gene: TRBV6-6
clone size: few
CDR3 protein: CASSYGDRGQSKGYTF

J gene: TRBJ2-5
D gene: TRBD1
V gene: TRBV24-1
clone size: few
CDR3 protein: CATSDPQGAGETQYF

J gene: TRBJ2-1
D gene: TRBD2
V gene: TRBV11-2
clone size: NA
CDR3 protein: CASSFLTSGPDNEQFF

J gene: TRBJ2-7
D gene: NA
V gene: TRBV7-2
clone size: many
CDR3 protein: CASSYGPPSSYEQYF

J gene: TRBJ2-5
D gene: TRBD1
V gene: TRBV5-1
clone size: few
CDR3 protein: CASSPADWTGAGETQYF

J gene: TRBJ2-2
D gene: TRBD1
V gene: TRBV5-1
clone size: NA
CDR3 protein: CASTQGAHTGELFF

J gene: TRBJ1-5
D gene: NA
V gene: TRBV7-9
clone size: few
CDR3 protein: CASTWGDSNQPQHF

J gene: TRBJ1-1
D gene: NA
V gene: TRBV10-3
clone size: many
CDR3 protein: CAIKTAGQAFF

J gene: TRBJ1-5
D gene: NA
V gene: TRBV4-2
clone size: few
CDR3 protein: CASSSYRESNQPQHF

J gene: TRBJ1-2
D gene: NA
V gene: TRBV3-1
clone size: NA
CDR3 protein: CASSQDRGIVNYGYTF

J gene: TRBJ2-5
D gene: NA
V gene: TRBV28
clone size: NA
CDR3 protein: CASGGDPQETQYF

J gene: TRBJ1-4
D gene: NA
V gene: TRBV19
clone size: NA
CDR3 protein: CASSMNRAKEGKLFF

J gene: TRBJ2-3
D gene: NA
V gene: TRBV4-3
clone size: NA
CDR3 protein: CASSNLPDTQYF

J gene: TRBJ1-2
D gene: NA
V gene: TRBV12-3/TRBV12-4
clone size: few
CDR3 protein: CASSPGDRPNYGYTF

J gene: TRBJ1-1
D gene: NA
V gene: TRBV3-1
clone size: many
CDR3 protein: CASSQGIEAFF

J gene: TRBJ2-7
D gene: NA
V gene: TRBV5-1
clone size: few
CDR3 protein: CASSLEVSYEQYF

J gene: TRBJ2-3
D gene: NA
V gene: TRBV2
clone size: few
CDR3 protein: CASKAASSTDTQYF

J gene: TRBJ2-5
D gene: NA
V gene: TRBV25-1
clone size: NA
CDR3 protein: CASSEWQQETQYF